The 30 T cell receptor beta chains in this list originate from one sample, sequenced in a study of cytomegalovirus exposure and HLA in healthy donors. In the PCR, 60 Vbeta and 13 Jbeta primers were used. Method: immunoSEQ multiplex PCR; TCRdb's copy keeps in-frame clones and lacks some. Of 150,000 to 200,000 clones detected, approximately 74% appear once; the ten largest clones hold approximately 2.8%. Sequences were obtained from PBMCs. These receptors all come from a young woman in good health and CMV-seronegative.

This clone was picked up one time. The CDR3 nucleotides are TGCAGCGTTATGGGTAGCATGACCCGGGAGGAGCAGTTCTTC. It encodes CSVMGSMTREEQFF. J is TRBJ2-1 and V is TRBV29-1; the D gene is possibly TRBD2 (6 bases). V shed 5 bases and J shed 10 bases, with 21 bases lying between them. This CDR3 comprises 14 residues. From germline, CDR1 is SQVTM and CDR2 ANQGSEA.

Only a few counts were recorded for this clone. The V gene is TRBV11-3, the J gene TRBJ1-1; D is possibly TRBD1 (5 bases). The CDR3 totals 13 residues. The germline gives CDR1 SGHNT, CDR2 YENEEA. V was cut by 3 bases and J by 4 bases, with 9 bases left in between. Here the CDR3 reads CASSFQGSTEAFF. The CDR3, as DNA: TGTGCCAGCAGCTTTCAGGGATCCACTGAAGCTTTCTTT.

This clone was seen a few times. The chain couples TRBV6-1 to TRBJ1-3, with D possibly matching TRBD1 (6 bases). CDR3 size: 17 residues. Germline V gives CDR1 MNHNS, CDR2 SASEGT. V lost 3 bases and J lost 0, with 15 bases in between. CDR3 in amino acids: CASSEDFGTHSGNTIYF. In DNA form, the CDR3 reads TGTGCCAGCAGTGAGGACTTCGGGACACACTCTGGAAACACCATATATTTT.

This chain links TRBV5-6 with TRBJ2-5; D unresolved. Trimming left V 0 bases short and J 1 base short, with 13 bases between. CDR1 and CDR2 from the germline V gene are SGHDT and YYEEEE. The CDR3 runs 16 residues. DNA for the CDR3: TGTGCCAGCAGCTTGGCCGATTTAGTGTTCCAAGAGACCCAGTACTTC. As protein: CASSLADLVFQETQYF.

Concerning this clone: One end of the junction does not line up with germline, which may come from a read error. The V and J genes are TRBV7-9 and TRBJ1-2; no definite D call. This CDR3 is built from 15 residues. Looked up from germline, CDR1 is SEHNR and CDR2 is FQNEAQ (reference sequence). CDR3 DNA sequence: TGTGCCAGCAGCTTAATGCGACAAAGGATATATGGCTACCCCTTC. It yields the protein CASSLMRQRIYGYPF.

This rearrangement joins TRBV7-9 to TRBJ1-2; TRBD1 matches at 8 bases. Germline V gene data show CDR1 as SEHNR and CDR2 as FQNEAQ (reference sequence). This CDR3 contains 15 residues. With 2 bases clipped from V and 2 bases from J, the junction kept 4 bases outside the gene matches. CDR3: CASSLMTGANYGYTF. The CDR3 nucleotides are TGTGCCAGCAGCTTAATGACAGGGGCCAACTATGGCTACACCTTC.

This clone occurred a few times. The V gene is TRBV4-1, the J gene TRBJ1-2, with a weak D call TRBD1 (6 bases). Trimming removed 1 base at V and 0 bases at J, with 15 bases between. The CDR3 is 17 residues long. The germline V gene encodes CDR1 MGHRA and CDR2 YSYEKL. Here the CDR3 DNA reads TGCGCCAGCAGCCAAGGGGGGCCAGGCGAAGCTAACTATGGCTACACCTTC. Residues: CASSQGGPGEANYGYTF.

The rearrangement uses TRBV18 and TRBJ2-2; D possibly corresponds to TRBD1 (6 bases). Germline values: CDR1 KGHSH, CDR2 LQKENI. The CDR3 is 15 residues long. Trimming took 6 bases from V and 0 from J, leaving 11 bases between them. CDR3 amino acids: CASSPDRSNTGELFF. In DNA, the CDR3 is TGTGCCAGCTCCCCCGACAGGTCGAACACCGGGGAGCTGTTTTTT.

This clone was picked up a small number of times. The chain joins TRBV5-4 to TRBJ1-4, with D uncertain. CDR1 and CDR2 from the germline V gene are SGHNT and YYREEE (reference sequence). CDR3 size: 13 residues. V lost 4 bases and J 8 bases, leaving 12 bases between the germline ends. CDR3 loop: CASSAADGEKLFF. The CDR3 DNA sequence: TGTGCCAGCAGCGCGGCAGATGGGGAAAAACTGTTTTTT.

The chain uses TRBV5-1 and TRBJ1-2; TRBD1 matches at 12 bases. The CDR3 is 15 residues long. V lost 2 bases and J lost 7; bases outside the gene matches: 6. The germline gives CDR1 SGHRS, CDR2 YFSETQ. For the CDR3, the DNA is TGCGCCAGCAGCTTAGGGACAGGGGGCGCCGGTGGCTACACCTTC. Its protein is CASSLGTGGAGGYTF.

The V and J genes are TRBV7-8 and TRBJ2-7, with 7 bases fitting TRBD1. CDR1 is SGHVS, CDR2 FQNEAQ, per germline. V lost 1 base to trimming and J lost 3 bases; unmatched junction nucleotides: 3. CDR3 length: 14 residues. The CDR3 DNA reads as TGTGCCAGCAGCTTAGACAGGGGTGGCTACGAGCAGTACTTC. Translated, it gives CASSLDRGGYEQYF.

The V and J genes are TRBV18 and TRBJ2-1; TRBD2 agrees at 9 bases. The trim removed 1 base at V and 3 bases at J, leaving 1 base unmatched. The CDR3 sequence is 15 residues long. Per the germline V gene, CDR1 is KGHSH and CDR2 is LQKENI. The DNA for the CDR3 is TGTGCCAGCTCACCACTAGCGGGAGTCTACAATGAGCAGTTCTTC. It specifies CASSPLAGVYNEQFF.

Points on this clone: A read error may produce the germline difference seen at one junction end. V gene TRBV9 combines with J gene TRBJ1-3, with a weak D call TRBD1 (5 bases). The CDR3 is 14 amino acids. Germline V CDR1 and CDR2: SGDLS, YYNGEE. In DNA form, the CDR3 reads TGTGCCAGCAACGTGGGGGGGAATGGAGACACCATATATTTT. Protein sequence: CASNVGGNGDTIYF.

This sequence joins TRBV7-6 and TRBJ1-1; 7 bases agree with TRBD1. Germline values: CDR1 SGHVS, CDR2 FNYEAQ. CDR3 length equals 14 residues. V trimming: 0 bases; J trimming: 3 bases; junction bases outside the gene matches: 1. Written as DNA, the CDR3 is TGTGCCAGCAGCTTAGCGACAGGGTACACTGAAGCTTTCTTT. Amino acids: CASSLATGYTEAFF.

This clone was detected a few times. This chain links TRBV4-2 with TRBJ1-4, with D uncertain. V lost 5 bases and J lost 6, with 13 bases in between. Germline V gene sequence: CDR1 LGHNA, CDR2 YNFKEQ. This CDR3 is 14 amino acids long. CDR3 in amino acids: CASSEAGRDEKLFF. DNA of the CDR3: TGTGCCAGCAGCGAAGCGGGGAGAGATGAAAAACTGTTTTTT.

This clone appeared a single time. The chain combines TRBV5-5 with TRBJ1-5; 9 nucleotides line up with TRBD1. Unmatched junction bases numbered 11, after V lost 2 bases and J lost 5 bases. The CDR3 is made up of 17 amino acids. The germline V gene encodes CDR1 SGHKS and CDR2 YYEKEE (reference sequence). Here the CDR3 reads CASSFSSGTGLDQPQHF. CDR3 sequence (DNA): TGTGCCAGCAGCTTTTCCTCCGGGACAGGGTTAGATCAGCCCCAGCATTTT.

The chain's CDR3 is CASSYYGGYSNQPQHF. In nucleotides, the CDR3 is TGTGCCAGCAGTTACTATGGCGGTTATAGCAATCAGCCCCAGCATTTT. The chain carries TRBV6-6 and TRBJ1-5; D remains unclear. The V end lost 1 base, the J end lost 0 bases, and 10 bases lay between the germline ends. The germline V gene encodes CDR1 MNHNY and CDR2 SVGAGI (reference sequence). The CDR3 has 16 amino acids.

This clone was picked up one time. This chain links TRBV5-4 with TRBJ1-1, with D possibly being TRBD1 (6 bases). Trimming removed 1 base from V and 8 bases from J, with 9 bases in between. Germline V CDR1 and CDR2: SGHNT, YYREEE (reference sequence). This CDR3 comprises 12 residues. CDR3 nucleotide sequence: TGTGCCAGCAGCTTGAGGGGGGGCGAAGCTTTCTTT. This gives the protein CASSLRGGEAFF.

V gene TRBV5-1 combines with J gene TRBJ2-5; a possible D gene is TRBD1 (5 bases). Looked up from germline, CDR1 is SGHRS and CDR2 is YFSETQ. V shed 0 bases and J shed 2 bases, with 11 bases lying between them. The CDR3 spans 15 residues. The CDR3 loop is CASSLAQGRQETQYF. In DNA, the CDR3 is TGCGCCAGCAGCTTGGCTCAGGGTAGGCAAGAGACCCAGTACTTC.

This clone occurred a few times. The J gene is TRBJ2-7, the V gene TRBV12-2; the D call in the table, TRBD2, was not verified against the DNA. TRBV12-2 is noted as a pseudogene. There are 14 residues in the CDR3. The CDR3, as DNA: TGTGCAAGTCGCTCCTGGACTAGTCCCTACGAGCAGTACTTC. Amino acids: CASRSWTSPYEQYF.

V and J are TRBV13 and TRBJ2-2; D remains unclear. V was pared by 7 bases and J by 9 bases, with 21 bases between. Germline loops: CDR1 PRHDT, CDR2 FYEKMQ (reference sequence). The CDR3 contains 15 residues. CDR3 residues: CASTLWSSMRRELFF. The CDR3, as DNA: TGTGCCAGCACCCTTTGGAGTTCGATGCGGCGGGAGCTGTTTTTT.

The chain recombines TRBV7-9 with TRBJ2-5; TRBD1 matches at 9 bases. Germline V gene data show CDR1 as SEHNR and CDR2 as FQNEAQ (reference sequence). The CDR3 contains 16 residues. J was trimmed by 3 bases and V by 5 bases; bases with no gene match: 10. CDR3 amino acids: CASSQADRGAKETQYF. The CDR3 nucleotides are TGTGCCAGCAGCCAAGCGGACAGGGGCGCAAAAGAGACCCAGTACTTC. Combining the CDR3 with reference TRBV7-9 and TRBJ2-5 gives the whole variable domain DTGVSQNPRHKITKRGQNVTFRCDPISEHNRLYWYRQTLGQGPEFLTYFQNEAQLEKSRLLSDRFSAERPKGSFSTLEIQRTEQGDSAMYLCASSQADRGAKETQYFGPGTRLLVL.

This clone came up once. The chain couples TRBV28 to TRBJ1-2; TRBD1 matches at 7 bases. Germline V gene sequence: CDR1 MDHEN, CDR2 SYDVKM. The junction had 6 bases not matched to a gene; V was cut back by 4 bases and J by 7 bases. This CDR3 has 13 amino acids. CDR3 in amino acids: CASSYGQASGYTF. The DNA for the CDR3 is TGTGCCAGCAGTTACGGACAGGCGAGTGGCTACACCTTC.

This clone has just a few counts. The CDR3 DNA is TGTGCCAGCAGTGAAGCGAAAGAACAGCAGGGCTACACCTTC. It codes for CASSEAKEQQGYTF. The genes are TRBV6-1 and TRBJ1-2; D ambiguous. Trimming cost V 0 bases and J 8 bases, with 13 bases left between them. Germline CDR1 is MNHNS and CDR2 is SASEGT. The CDR3 loop spans 14 amino acids.

The gene calls are TRBV29-1 and TRBJ2-4; D gene uncertain. CDR1 is SQVTM, CDR2 ANQGSEA, per germline. The CDR3 covers 14 residues. V lost 8 bases, J lost 0 bases, and 14 bases lay in between. The chain's CDR3 is CSCSSSVAKNIQYF. The CDR3 nucleotides are TGCAGCTGTTCTTCATCAGTAGCCAAAAACATTCAGTACTTC.

This clone was recorded a few times. The sample carries other DNA sequences with the same CDR3. The chain joins TRBV7-9 to TRBJ2-7, with D tentatively TRBD2 (6 bases). The V end was cut by 5 bases, the J end by 0 bases, with 8 bases between. In germline, CDR1 is SEHNR, CDR2 FQNEAQ (reference sequence). The CDR3 is made up of 13 amino acids. CDR3 region: CASSPGGSYEQYF. The CDR3 nucleotides are TGTGCCAGCAGCCCCGGGGGCTCCTACGAGCAGTACTTC.

This clone was counted a few times. The rearrangement links TRBV7-3 to TRBJ1-2; 10 positions agree with TRBD1. The germline V gene encodes CDR1 SGHTA and CDR2 FQGTGA. This CDR3 contains 14 residues. V was clipped by 4 bases and J by 5 bases; unmatched bases: 4. Here the CDR3 DNA reads TGTGCCAGCAGCTCGGGGACAGGGGTGTATGGCTACACCTTC. Translation gives CASSSGTGVYGYTF. Using reference TRBV7-3 and TRBJ1-2 for the parts outside the CDR3, the full variable domain is GAGVSQTPSNKVTEKGKYVELRCDPISGHTALYWYRQSLGQGPEFLIYFQGTGAADDSGLPNDRFFAVRPEGSVSTLKIQRTERGDSAVYLCASSSGTGVYGYTFGSGTRLTVV.

J is TRBJ2-7 and V is TRBV7-6; 8 bases are a match to TRBD2. The CDR3 spans 18 residues. Germline lookup yields CDR1 SGHVS and CDR2 FNYEAQ. V shed 5 bases and J 6 bases; nucleotides not matched to a gene: 21. In DNA, the CDR3 is TGTGCCAGCAGCGCGGGGGGACCTTTCACTAGTTCGGTCGCCGAGCAGTACTTC. It codes for CASSAGGPFTSSVAEQYF.

The chain links TRBV7-2 to TRBJ2-2; D remains ambiguous. The CDR3 length is 14 residues. The germline gives CDR1 SGHTA, CDR2 FQGNSA. Between the trimmed V and J ends, which lost 5 bases and 2 bases, there was a span of 9 bases. CDR3 coding DNA: TGTGCCAGCAGCCTACAGAGTAACACCGGGGAGCTGTTTTTT. Translating it yields CASSLQSNTGELFF.

The chain has TRBV27 and TRBJ1-1; 9 bases are shared with TRBD1. Losses at the gene ends were 2 bases for V and 5 bases for J; bases not matched to a gene: 9. The CDR3 totals 16 residues. Germline assignment: CDR1 MNHEY and CDR2 SMNVEV (reference sequence). The CDR3: CASSLRGTGFGTEAFF. The CDR3 DNA sequence: TGTGCCAGCAGTTTACGGGGGACAGGGTTTGGTACTGAAGCTTTCTTT.